The clone carrying this TCR beta chain was recorded many times. Antigen specificity is unknown. This specimen belongs to a study of T-cell reconstitution after alpha-beta-depleted transplantation in children. Study-wide points: Reports say that about two months after transplant, the alpha-beta T cells came out of several hundred graft clones that had expanded. The main origin of T-cell counts and diversity one year after transplant was newly produced T cells. The high TCRbeta diversity at day 60 in some patients came from surviving recipient T cells and thymic progenitors.

Unique molecular identifiers were incorporated into the prepared TCRbeta library. TCRdb reprocessed the PCR reads with MiXCR, giving one entry per CDR3 protein. The data show about 300,000 distinct CDR3 sequences, roughly a tenth seen once. Germline assignment: CDR1 SQVTM and CDR2 ANQGSEA. The CDR3 sequence is 13 residues long. V lost 5 bases and J lost 1; bases outside the gene matches: 3. This sequence originates from a boy under three years old with acute myeloid leukemia, due to receive a stem cell transplant. Source: PBMCs, taken before TCRalphabeta/CD19-depleted stem cell transplant. The chain uses TRBV29-1 and TRBJ1-1, with TRBD1 matching over 8 bases. The CDR3, as DNA: TGCAGCGTTATCGGGACAGGGAACACTGAAGCTTTCTTT. This codes for CSVIGTGNTEAFF.